The 14 T cell receptor beta chains given below trace back to one sample, sequenced in a study of control samples from healthy donors and cancer patients. Data came from immunoSEQ multiplex PCR; TCRdb stores just in-frame clones and leaves some out. The sample lists roughly 130,000 clones, around nine tenths occurring once. Sample: blood. The receptor source for this set is a man aged 45-60 years in good health.

This clone has a single count. V usage is TRBV4-2 and J usage is TRBJ1-2; 12 bases match TRBD1. CDR1 is LGHNA and CDR2 is YNFKEQ in the germline V gene. This CDR3 is 16 amino acids long. Germline trimming cut 3 bases from V and 3 bases from J; bases unmatched to any gene: 5. CDR3 sequence (DNA): TGTGCCAGCAGCCATCAAGGGACAGGGGGCGACTATGGCTACACCTTC. Amino acid sequence: CASSHQGTGGDYGYTF.

This rearrangement joins TRBV19 to TRBJ2-1, with a tentative D call TRBD2 (6 bases). Germline CDR1 and CDR2: LNHDA and SQIVND (reference sequence). The CDR3 has 14 residues. With 1 base removed from V and 7 bases from J, the gap between germline ends came to 11 bases. The CDR3 DNA sequence: TGTGCCAGTAGTATAGGTGGGGGGTCGAATGAGCAGTTCTTC. Amino acid sequence: CASSIGGGSNEQFF.

Notes on this clone: The limits of the CDR3 on the DNA are not certain, so only TCRdb's listed CDR3 is given. The rearrangement joins TRBV29-1 to TRBJ2-7; the D call in the table, TRBD1, was not verified against the DNA. Inclusive of both ends, the CDR3 amounts to 11 amino acids. Germline CDR1 and CDR2: SQVTM and ANQGSEA. CDR3 region: CSVVAAGTSTF.

The gene calls are TRBV2 and TRBJ2-7; TRBD1 matches at 8 bases. V lost 2 bases, J lost 5 bases, and 8 bases stayed unmatched. The CDR3 is made up of 15 amino acids. The germline gives CDR1 SNHLY, CDR2 FYNNEI. As DNA, the CDR3 is TGTGCCAGCAGTGAATGGAGGACAGGGACCGACGAGCAGTACTTC. This sequence encodes CASSEWRTGTDEQYF.

This CDR3 is CAWSKLGYSYNEQFF. CDR3 DNA sequence: TGTGCCTGGAGTAAACTGGGATACTCCTACAATGAGCAGTTCTTC. V is TRBV30 and J is TRBJ2-1, with D unclear. This CDR3 spans 15 amino acids. Trimming removed 2 bases from V and 0 bases from J, with 11 bases in between. The germline CDR1 and CDR2 sequences are GTSNPN and SVGIG (reference sequence).

This sequence joins TRBV11-3 and TRBJ1-4; D is possibly TRBD1 (5 bases). The CDR3 is 17 residues long. The germline gives CDR1 SGHNT, CDR2 YENEEA. V was trimmed by 1 base and J by 4 bases, leaving 16 bases between them. The CDR3 loop reads CASSLGSWGADNEKLFF. Written as DNA, the CDR3 is TGTGCCAGCAGCTTAGGGTCGTGGGGCGCGGATAATGAAAAACTGTTTTTT.

The rearrangement uses TRBV5-4 and TRBJ1-6; 9 nucleotides match TRBD1. The CDR3 has 16 amino acids. Germline loops: CDR1 SGHNT, CDR2 YYREEE (reference sequence). Losses at the gene ends were 0 bases for V and 4 bases for J; bases not matched to a gene: 2. This CDR3 reads CASSLGGTGYNSPLHF. The CDR3 DNA sequence: TGTGCCAGCAGCTTGGGGGGGACAGGGTATAATTCACCCCTCCACTTT.

This rearrangement joins TRBV5-1 to TRBJ2-1; 12 nucleotides match TRBD2. This CDR3 is 17 amino acids long. Looked up from germline, CDR1 is SGHRS and CDR2 is YFSETQ. V shed 0 bases and J 6 bases; nucleotides not matched to a gene: 7. The CDR3 DNA is TGCGCCAGCAGCTTGGCGGCTAGCGGGGGGGCCCTCAATGAGCAGTTCTTC. This sequence encodes CASSLAASGGALNEQFF.

The chain is built from TRBV10-3 and TRBJ1-6; D is perhaps TRBD1 (6 bases). The germline CDR1 and CDR2 sequences are ENHRY and SYGVKD. The CDR3 extends over 17 amino acids. V dropped 0 bases and J dropped 9 bases, with 18 bases sitting between them. The CDR3 nucleotides are TGTGCCATCAGTGAGTCCTCCGGAGGGGGGATGAGTTCACCCCTCCACTTT. As protein: CAISESSGGGMSSPLHF.

The rearrangement links TRBV24-1 to TRBJ2-1; D is perhaps TRBD2 (5 bases). The germline V gene encodes CDR1 KGHDR and CDR2 SFDVKD. V lost 3 bases and J 6 bases, leaving 11 bases between the germline ends. This CDR3 has 14 residues. CDR3 DNA sequence: TGTGCCACCAGTGATCTGCGCGGAGGCAATGAGCAGTTCTTC. Translation: CATSDLRGGNEQFF.

This clone showed up just a few times. V and J are TRBV11-2 and TRBJ2-1, with TRBD2 matching 11 bases. V dropped 2 bases and J dropped 1; count of bases not matched to a gene: 10. Looked up from germline, CDR1 is SGHAT and CDR2 is FQNNGV. This CDR3 region has 19 residues. Written as DNA, the CDR3 is TGTGCCAGCAGCTTAAATTTTGGTAGCGGGGGGGAATCCTACAATGAGCAGTTCTTC. This gives the protein CASSLNFGSGGESYNEQFF.

The V gene is TRBV13, the J gene TRBJ2-2, with D tentatively TRBD1 (6 bases). This CDR3 is 13 amino acids long. The germline gives CDR1 PRHDT, CDR2 FYEKMQ (reference sequence). V dropped 2 bases and J dropped 11 bases, with 12 bases sitting between them. CDR3 DNA: TGTGCCAGCAGCTTAATCAGGGGCGGTGAGCTGTTTTTT. It translates to CASSLIRGGELFF. The whole variable domain, remainder taken from reference TRBV13 and TRBJ2-2, is AAGVIQSPRHLIKEKRETATLKCYPIPRHDTVYWYQQGPGQDPQFLISFYEKMQSDKGSIPDRFSAQQFSDYHSELNMSSLELGDSALYFCASSLIRGGELFFGEGSRLTVL.

V gene TRBV4-2 combines with J gene TRBJ1-1; D is unclear. The length of the CDR3 is 13 residues. The germline V gene encodes CDR1 LGHNA and CDR2 YNFKEQ. V was clipped by 1 base and J by 7 bases, with 10 bases between them. CDR3 sequence: CASSQVGFIEAFF. As DNA, the CDR3 is TGTGCCAGCAGCCAAGTAGGGTTTATTGAAGCTTTCTTT.

In its sample, this clone was seen once. This sequence joins TRBV11-3 and TRBJ1-1; a possible D gene is TRBD1 (6 bases). Germline values: CDR1 SGHNT, CDR2 YENEEA. Trimming removed 0 bases at V and 10 bases at J, with 6 bases between. This CDR3 contains 11 residues. This CDR3 is CASSLEGAAFF. The CDR3, as DNA: TGTGCCAGCAGCTTAGAGGGGGCAGCTTTCTTT.